These T cell receptor beta chains were read from a single sample in a study of regulatory T cells in long-lasting Graves disease. A single record per CDR3 protein comes from TCRdb applying MiXCR to the multiplex PCR reads. The sample consists of roughly 430,000 distinct CDR3 sequences, about a sixth of them appearing once. The data were also submitted as part of a second study, on T cells in Graves' hyperthyroidism and ophthalmopathy.

This material consisted of peripheral blood mononuclear cells (PBMCs), taken at new diagnosis, from a patient treated with antithyroid drugs. The receptors come from a woman aged 30 to 39 with Graves disease. Each CDR3 is given with its conserved first and last residue. Each record gives: clone size, D gene, CDR3 length, J gene, V gene, CDR3 DNA, CDR3 protein. The D gene is left open where the match is weak. The size of a clone is reported for some rows only, either as once, few or many, or as a class for expanded clones.

abundance: many
d_gene: .
len: 12
j_gene: TRBJ2-5
v_gene: TRBV7-9
CDR3nt: TGTGCCAGCAGATTTGGAGGAGAGACCCAGTACTTC
CDR3aa: CASRFGGETQYF

abundance: .
d_gene: .
len: 13
j_gene: TRBJ1-5
v_gene: TRBV20-1
CDR3nt: TGCAGTGCTATTAGGCAGATCAATCAGCCCCAGCATTTT
CDR3aa: CSAIRQINQPQHF

abundance: many
d_gene: TRBD1
len: 13
j_gene: TRBJ2-7
v_gene: TRBV30
CDR3nt: TGTGCCTGGTATGGGCAGGGGGCCCCCGAGCAGTACTTC
CDR3aa: CAWYGQGAPEQYF

abundance: few
d_gene: .
len: 11
j_gene: TRBJ1-6
v_gene: TRBV20-1
CDR3nt: TGCATCGAAAGAACAAATTCACCCCTCCACTTT
CDR3aa: CIERTNSPLHF

abundance: few
d_gene: .
len: 13
j_gene: TRBJ2-1
v_gene: TRBV15
CDR3nt: TGTGCCACCAGCAGAGATCGAACGAATGAGCAGTTCTTC
CDR3aa: CATSRDRTNEQFF

abundance: .
d_gene: TRBD2
len: 15
j_gene: TRBJ2-1
v_gene: TRBV29-1
CDR3nt: TGCAGCGTTGATAGGGGACTAGCGGGAGTCGATGAGCAGTTCTTC
CDR3aa: CSVDRGLAGVDEQFF

abundance: many
d_gene: TRBD2
len: 15
j_gene: TRBJ2-3
v_gene: TRBV30
CDR3nt: TGTGCCCGCTCCGAAGCGGGAGTGAGGGCAGATACGCAGTATTTT
CDR3aa: CARSEAGVRADTQYF

abundance: many
d_gene: .
len: 13
j_gene: TRBJ2-5
v_gene: TRBV7-3
CDR3nt: TGTGCCAGCAGCGCCGTCCCCGGCGGGACCCAGTACTTC
CDR3aa: CASSAVPGGTQYF

abundance: many
d_gene: .
len: 14
j_gene: TRBJ1-1
v_gene: TRBV18
CDR3nt: TGTGCCAGCTCACCACCGGGGATGAACACTGAAGCTTTCTTT
CDR3aa: CASSPPGMNTEAFF

abundance: many
d_gene: TRBD2
len: 16
j_gene: TRBJ2-3
v_gene: TRBV28
CDR3nt: TGTGCCAGCAGTTCATCATCTAGCGGAATAAGAGATACGCAGTATTTT
CDR3aa: CASSSSSSGIRDTQYF

abundance: many
d_gene: .
len: 13
j_gene: TRBJ1-2
v_gene: TRBV29-1
CDR3nt: TGCAGCGTTGATTACGGAGCTAACTATGGCTACACCTTC
CDR3aa: CSVDYGANYGYTF

abundance: many
d_gene: .
len: 14
j_gene: TRBJ1-3
v_gene: TRBV11-2
CDR3nt: TGTGCCAGCAGCTTACAGCGGGCAGGAAACACCATATATTTT
CDR3aa: CASSLQRAGNTIYF

abundance: many
d_gene: TRBD2
len: 14
j_gene: TRBJ2-7
v_gene: TRBV28
CDR3nt: TGTGCCAGCCACCAGACTAGCGGGATCTACGAGCAGTACTTC
CDR3aa: CASHQTSGIYEQYF

abundance: many
d_gene: TRBD1
len: 15
j_gene: TRBJ2-3
v_gene: TRBV20-1
CDR3nt: TGCAGTGCTAGACGTTCCGGGACAGTTACAGATACGCAGTATTTT
CDR3aa: CSARRSGTVTDTQYF

abundance: many
d_gene: TRBD2
len: 15
j_gene: TRBJ2-7
v_gene: TRBV7-8
CDR3nt: TGTGCCAGCAGCTGGAGACTAGCGGGAGACAACGAGCAGTACTTC
CDR3aa: CASSWRLAGDNEQYF

abundance: many
d_gene: TRBD2
len: 19
j_gene: TRBJ2-1
v_gene: TRBV12-5
CDR3nt: TGTGCTAGTGGTTTGGTTTTAGGACTAGCGGTACCTACCCAAAATGAGCAGTTCTTC
CDR3aa: CASGLVLGLAVPTQNEQFF

abundance: many
d_gene: TRBD2
len: 16
j_gene: TRBJ2-1
v_gene: TRBV7-8
CDR3nt: TGTGCCAGCAGCCACCCGGGACTAGCGGGTCTAAATGAGCAGTTCTTC
CDR3aa: CASSHPGLAGLNEQFF

abundance: few
d_gene: .
len: 19
j_gene: TRBJ2-1
v_gene: TRBV18
CDR3nt: TGTGCCGGCTCACCACCGGGACAGGGGGGCACTAGCGGGAACAATGAGCAGTTCTTC
CDR3aa: CAGSPPGQGGTSGNNEQFF

abundance: few
d_gene: TRBD1
len: 15
j_gene: TRBJ1-5
v_gene: TRBV4-1
CDR3nt: TGCGCCAGCAGCCAAGGACAGGGGTCGACTCAGCCCCAGCATTTT
CDR3aa: CASSQGQGSTQPQHF

abundance: many
d_gene: .
len: 16
j_gene: TRBJ2-3
v_gene: TRBV11-2
CDR3nt: TGTGCCAGCAGCTTAGAGCCGGGACACTTAACAGATACGCAGTATTTT
CDR3aa: CASSLEPGHLTDTQYF

abundance: many
d_gene: TRBD2
len: 15
j_gene: TRBJ2-3
v_gene: TRBV27
CDR3nt: TGTGCCAGCAGTTTGGCTAGCGGGAGCCCAGATACGCAGTATTTT
CDR3aa: CASSLASGSPDTQYF

abundance: many
d_gene: TRBD2
len: 15
j_gene: TRBJ2-5
v_gene: TRBV5-1
CDR3nt: TGCGCCAGCAGCCTGGGACTAACGGAGGAAGAGACCCAGTACTTC
CDR3aa: CASSLGLTEEETQYF

abundance: few
d_gene: .
len: 15
j_gene: TRBJ2-1
v_gene: TRBV9
CDR3nt: TGTGCCAGCAGCCCTCAGGGGACAAACTACAATGAGCAGTTCTTC
CDR3aa: CASSPQGTNYNEQFF

abundance: many
d_gene: .
len: 15
j_gene: TRBJ2-7
v_gene: TRBV6-1
CDR3nt: TGTGCCAGCAGCCCCGCCGGACGGAGGGACTACGAGCAGTACTTC
CDR3aa: CASSPAGRRDYEQYF

abundance: many
d_gene: .
len: 14
j_gene: TRBJ2-1
v_gene: TRBV20-1
CDR3nt: TGCAGTGCTCTACCTGGAACTAGCTACAATGAGCAGTTCTTC
CDR3aa: CSALPGTSYNEQFF

abundance: many
d_gene: .
len: 16
j_gene: TRBJ1-3
v_gene: TRBV11-2
CDR3nt: TGTGCCAGCAGCCGCCCATACAGAGCCTCTGGAAACACCATATATTTT
CDR3aa: CASSRPYRASGNTIYF